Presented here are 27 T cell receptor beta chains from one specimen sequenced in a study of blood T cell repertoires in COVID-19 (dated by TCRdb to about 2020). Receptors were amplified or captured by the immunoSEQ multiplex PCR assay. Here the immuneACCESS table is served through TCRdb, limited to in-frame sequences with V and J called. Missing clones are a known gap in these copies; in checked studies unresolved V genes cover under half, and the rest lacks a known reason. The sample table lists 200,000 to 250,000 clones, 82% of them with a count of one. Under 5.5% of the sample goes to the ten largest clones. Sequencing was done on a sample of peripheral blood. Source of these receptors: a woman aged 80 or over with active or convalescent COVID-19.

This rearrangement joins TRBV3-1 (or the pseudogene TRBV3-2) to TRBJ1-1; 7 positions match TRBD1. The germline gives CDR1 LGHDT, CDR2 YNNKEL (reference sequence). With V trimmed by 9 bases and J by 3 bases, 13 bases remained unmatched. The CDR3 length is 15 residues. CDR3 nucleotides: TGTGCCAGGCTGACTACAGGGGCCTCCTACACTGAAGCTTTCTTT. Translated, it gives CARLTTGASYTEAFF.

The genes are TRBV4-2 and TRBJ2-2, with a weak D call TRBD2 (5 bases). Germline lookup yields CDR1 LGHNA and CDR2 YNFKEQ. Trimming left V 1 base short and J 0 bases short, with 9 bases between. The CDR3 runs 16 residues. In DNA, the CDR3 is TGTGCCAGCAGCCAAGGTGCGGGCTCGAACACCGGGGAGCTGTTTTTT. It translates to CASSQGAGSNTGELFF.

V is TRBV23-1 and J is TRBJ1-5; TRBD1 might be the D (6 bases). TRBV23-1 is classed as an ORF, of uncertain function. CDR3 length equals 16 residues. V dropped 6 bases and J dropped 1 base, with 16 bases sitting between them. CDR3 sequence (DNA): TGCGCCAGCAGCCAAAAGGGGGGGGCCAGCAATCAGCCCCAGCATTTT. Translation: CASSQKGGASNQPQHF.

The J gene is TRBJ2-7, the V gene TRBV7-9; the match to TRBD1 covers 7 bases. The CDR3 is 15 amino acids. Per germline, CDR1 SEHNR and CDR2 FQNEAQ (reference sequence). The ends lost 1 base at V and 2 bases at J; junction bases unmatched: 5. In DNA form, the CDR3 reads TGTGCCAGCAGCTTAGGACAGGGTGTAACCTACGAGCAGTACTTC. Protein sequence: CASSLGQGVTYEQYF.

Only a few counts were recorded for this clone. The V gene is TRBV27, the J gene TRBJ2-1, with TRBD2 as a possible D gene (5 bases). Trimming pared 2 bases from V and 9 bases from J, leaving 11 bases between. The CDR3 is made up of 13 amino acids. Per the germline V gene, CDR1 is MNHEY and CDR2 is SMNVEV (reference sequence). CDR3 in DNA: TGTGCCAGCAGTTTAAGGACTGCCGGTGAGCAGTTCTTC. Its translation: CASSLRTAGEQFF.

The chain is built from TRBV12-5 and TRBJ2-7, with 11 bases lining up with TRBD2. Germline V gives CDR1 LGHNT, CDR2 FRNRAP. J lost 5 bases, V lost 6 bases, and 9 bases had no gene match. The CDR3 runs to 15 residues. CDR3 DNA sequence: TGTGCTAGTGGGATATTAGCGGGAGGGCCGGACGAGCAGTACTTC. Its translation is CASGILAGGPDEQYF.

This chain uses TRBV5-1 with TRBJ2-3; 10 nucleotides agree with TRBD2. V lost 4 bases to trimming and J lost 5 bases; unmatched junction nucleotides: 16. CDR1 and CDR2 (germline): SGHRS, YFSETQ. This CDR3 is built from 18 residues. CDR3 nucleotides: TGCGCCAGCAGCCCCGTGTTATTAGCGGGAGGAACGGGAGATACGCAGTATTTT. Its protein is CASSPVLLAGGTGDTQYF.

DNA for the CDR3: TGTGCCAGCAGTTTATCTGGACAGCTACCGACCCAAGATGGCTACACCTTC. Translating gives CASSLSGQLPTQDGYTF. The chain has TRBV27 and TRBJ1-2; a possible D gene is TRBD1 (6 bases). Trimming pared 0 bases from V and 6 bases from J, leaving 20 bases between. Germline CDR1 reads MNHEY; CDR2 reads SMNVEV (reference sequence). This CDR3 has 17 residues.

The CDR3 coding sequence is TGTGCCATCAGTGCCGCTAACTATGGCTACACCTTC. Translation: CAISAANYGYTF. This chain connects TRBV10-3 to TRBJ1-2; D gene unclear. Per the germline V gene, CDR1 is ENHRY and CDR2 is SYGVKD. Between the trimmed V and J ends, which lost 4 bases and 0 bases, there was a span of 3 bases. The CDR3 loop spans 12 amino acids.

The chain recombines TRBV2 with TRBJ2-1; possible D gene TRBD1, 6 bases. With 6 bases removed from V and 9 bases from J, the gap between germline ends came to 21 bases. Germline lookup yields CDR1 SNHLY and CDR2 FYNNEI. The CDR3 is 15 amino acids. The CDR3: CASRNRELGDAEQFF. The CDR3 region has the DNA TGTGCCAGCAGGAACAGGGAGCTTGGGGACGCTGAGCAGTTCTTC.

The CDR3 DNA sequence: TGTGCCAGCAGCCCTACCGTTGCGATCGGTGAAAAACTGTTTTTT. As protein: CASSPTVAIGEKLFF. The chain is built from TRBV3-1 (or the pseudogene TRBV3-2) and TRBJ1-4, with D unclear. This CDR3 region has 15 residues. Between the trimmed V and J ends, which lost 4 bases and 7 bases, there was a span of 16 bases. Germline V gene lookup returns CDR1 LGHDT and CDR2 YNNKEL (reference sequence).

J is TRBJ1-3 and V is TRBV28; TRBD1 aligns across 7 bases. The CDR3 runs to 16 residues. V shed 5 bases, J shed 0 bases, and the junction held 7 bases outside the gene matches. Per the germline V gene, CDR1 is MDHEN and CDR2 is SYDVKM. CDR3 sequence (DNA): TGTGCCAGCAGTCCCCTGGGACAGTACTCTGGAAACACCATATATTTT. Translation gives CASSPLGQYSGNTIYF.

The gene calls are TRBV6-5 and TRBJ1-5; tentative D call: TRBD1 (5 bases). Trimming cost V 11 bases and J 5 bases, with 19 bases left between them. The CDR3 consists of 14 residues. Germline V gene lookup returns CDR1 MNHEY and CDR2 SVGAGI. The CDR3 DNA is TGTGCCTCCTCGTATGCGGGGGGGGATCAGCCCCAGCATTTT. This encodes CASSYAGGDQPQHF.

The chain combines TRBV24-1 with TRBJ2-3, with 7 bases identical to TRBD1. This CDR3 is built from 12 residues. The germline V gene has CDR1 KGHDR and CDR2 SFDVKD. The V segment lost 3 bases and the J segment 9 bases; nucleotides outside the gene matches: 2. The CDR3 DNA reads TGTGCCACCAGTGATATCAGGGGGACGCAGTATTTT. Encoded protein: CATSDIRGTQYF.

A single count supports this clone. The CDR3 region has the DNA TGTGCCAGCAGCCCCGGCGACCTACAGGGGGGAGAGACCCAGTACTTC. It specifies CASSPGDLQGGETQYF. V is TRBV5-4 and J is TRBJ2-5; the match to TRBD1 covers 8 bases. The CDR3 is 16 amino acids. V lost 4 bases, J lost 4 bases, and 12 bases stayed unmatched. CDR1 SGHNT and CDR2 YYREEE come from the germline V gene (reference sequence).

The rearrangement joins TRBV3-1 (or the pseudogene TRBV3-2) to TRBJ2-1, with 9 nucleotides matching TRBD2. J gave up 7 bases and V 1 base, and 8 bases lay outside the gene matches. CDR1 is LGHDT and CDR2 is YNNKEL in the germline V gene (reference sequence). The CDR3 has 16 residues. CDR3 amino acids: CASSQGGGALGNEQFF. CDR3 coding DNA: TGTGCCAGCAGCCAAGGCGGGGGGGCCTTGGGAAATGAGCAGTTCTTC.

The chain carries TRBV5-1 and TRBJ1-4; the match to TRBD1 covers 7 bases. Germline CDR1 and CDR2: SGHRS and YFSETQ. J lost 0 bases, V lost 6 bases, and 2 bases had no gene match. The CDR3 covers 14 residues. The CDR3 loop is CASTQGATNEKLFF. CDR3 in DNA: TGCGCCAGCACCCAGGGGGCAACTAATGAAAAACTGTTTTTT.

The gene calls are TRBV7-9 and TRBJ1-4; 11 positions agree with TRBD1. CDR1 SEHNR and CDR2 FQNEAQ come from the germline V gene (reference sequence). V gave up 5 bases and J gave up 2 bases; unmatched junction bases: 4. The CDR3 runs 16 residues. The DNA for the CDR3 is TGTGCCAGCAGCGGGACAGGGGGTCTGACTAATGAAAAACTGTTTTTT. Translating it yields CASSGTGGLTNEKLFF.

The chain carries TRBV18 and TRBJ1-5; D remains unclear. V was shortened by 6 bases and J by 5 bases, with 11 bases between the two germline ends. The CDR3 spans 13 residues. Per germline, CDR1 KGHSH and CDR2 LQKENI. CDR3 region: CASSQEPDQPQHF. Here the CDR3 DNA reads TGTGCCAGCTCCCAAGAGCCCGATCAGCCCCAGCATTTT.

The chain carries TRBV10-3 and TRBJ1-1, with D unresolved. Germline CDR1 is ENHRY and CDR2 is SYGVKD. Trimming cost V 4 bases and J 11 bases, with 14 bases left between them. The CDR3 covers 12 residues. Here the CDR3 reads CAISGAPRGAFF. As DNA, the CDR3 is TGTGCCATCAGTGGGGCCCCCCGCGGGGCTTTCTTT.

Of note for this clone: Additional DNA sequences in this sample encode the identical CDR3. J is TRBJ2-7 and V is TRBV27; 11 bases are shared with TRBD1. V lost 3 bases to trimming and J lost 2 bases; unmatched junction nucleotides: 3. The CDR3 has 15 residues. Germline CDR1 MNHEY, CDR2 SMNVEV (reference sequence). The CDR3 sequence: CASSLKGQGAYEQYF. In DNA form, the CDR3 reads TGTGCCAGCAGTTTGAAGGGACAGGGGGCCTACGAGCAGTACTTC.

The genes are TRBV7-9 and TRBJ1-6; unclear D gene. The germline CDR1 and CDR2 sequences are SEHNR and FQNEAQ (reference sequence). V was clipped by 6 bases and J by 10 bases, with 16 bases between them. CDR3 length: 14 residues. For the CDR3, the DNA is TGTGCCAGCAGTCCCGGGCGGGCCGGGTCACCCCTCCACTTT. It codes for CASSPGRAGSPLHF.

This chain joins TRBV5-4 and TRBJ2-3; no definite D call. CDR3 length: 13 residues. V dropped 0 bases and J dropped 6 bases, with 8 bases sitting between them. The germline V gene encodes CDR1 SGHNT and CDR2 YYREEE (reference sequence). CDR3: CASSLALGDTQYF. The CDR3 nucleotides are TGTGCCAGCAGCTTGGCTTTGGGCGATACGCAGTATTTT.

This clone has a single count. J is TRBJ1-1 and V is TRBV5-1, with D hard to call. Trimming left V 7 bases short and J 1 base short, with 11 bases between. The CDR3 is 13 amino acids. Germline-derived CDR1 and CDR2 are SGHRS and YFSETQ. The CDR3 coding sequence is TGCGCCAGCTGCGACTTGAGGAACACTGAAGCTTTCTTT. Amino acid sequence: CASCDLRNTEAFF.

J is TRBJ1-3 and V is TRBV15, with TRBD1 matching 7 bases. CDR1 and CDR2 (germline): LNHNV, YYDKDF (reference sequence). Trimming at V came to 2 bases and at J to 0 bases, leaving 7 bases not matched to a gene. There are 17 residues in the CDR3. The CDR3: CATSRMTGLGSGNTIYF. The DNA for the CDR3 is TGTGCCACCAGCAGAATGACAGGGCTAGGCTCTGGAAACACCATATATTTT.

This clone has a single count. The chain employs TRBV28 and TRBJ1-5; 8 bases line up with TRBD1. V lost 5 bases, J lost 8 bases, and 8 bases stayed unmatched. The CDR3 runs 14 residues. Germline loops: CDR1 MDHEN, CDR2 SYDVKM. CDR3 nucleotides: TGTGCCAGCAGTACCACAGGGGGGGGAGAGCCCCAGCATTTT. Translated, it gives CASSTTGGGEPQHF.

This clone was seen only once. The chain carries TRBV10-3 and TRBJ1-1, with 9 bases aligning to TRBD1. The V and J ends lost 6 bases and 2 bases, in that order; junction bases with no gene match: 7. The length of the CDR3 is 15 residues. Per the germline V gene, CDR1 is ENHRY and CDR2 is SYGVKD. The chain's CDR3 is CAISRRGQGNTEAFF. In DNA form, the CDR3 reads TGTGCCATCAGCAGAAGGGGACAGGGCAACACTGAAGCTTTCTTT.